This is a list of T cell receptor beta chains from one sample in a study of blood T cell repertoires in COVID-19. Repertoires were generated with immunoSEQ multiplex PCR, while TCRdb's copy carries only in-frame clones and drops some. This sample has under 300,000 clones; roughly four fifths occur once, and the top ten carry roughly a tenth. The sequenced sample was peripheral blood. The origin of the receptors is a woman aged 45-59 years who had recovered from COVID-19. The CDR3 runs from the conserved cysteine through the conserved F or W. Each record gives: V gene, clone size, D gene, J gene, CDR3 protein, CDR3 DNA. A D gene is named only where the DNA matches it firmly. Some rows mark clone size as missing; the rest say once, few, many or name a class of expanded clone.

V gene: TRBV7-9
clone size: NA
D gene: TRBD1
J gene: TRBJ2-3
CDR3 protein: CASSLATGGTDTQYF
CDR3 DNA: TGTGCCAGCAGCTTAGCGACAGGGGGCACAGATACGCAGTATTTT

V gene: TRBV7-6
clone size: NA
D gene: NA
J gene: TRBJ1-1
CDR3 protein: CASSLVRHQMSNTEAFF
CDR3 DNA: TGTGCCAGCAGCTTAGTGAGGCACCAGATGTCGAACACTGAAGCTTTCTTT

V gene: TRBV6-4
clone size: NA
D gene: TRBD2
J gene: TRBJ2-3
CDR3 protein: CASSEGLAGGPDTQYF
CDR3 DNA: TGTGCCAGCAGTGAGGGACTAGCGGGGGGGCCAGATACGCAGTATTTT

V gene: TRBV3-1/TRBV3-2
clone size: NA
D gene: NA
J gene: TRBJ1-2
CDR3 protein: CASSQWRGLGYGYTF
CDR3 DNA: TGTGCCAGCAGCCAATGGCGGGGGCTCGGGTATGGCTACACCTTC

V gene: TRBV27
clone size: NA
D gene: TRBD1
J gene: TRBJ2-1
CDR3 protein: CASSFEDRGTGEQFF
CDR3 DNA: TGTGCCAGCAGTTTTGAGGACAGGGGGACTGGTGAGCAGTTCTTC

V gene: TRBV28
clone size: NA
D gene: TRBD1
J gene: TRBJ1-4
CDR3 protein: CASSFPDRDEKLFF
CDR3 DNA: TGTGCCAGCAGTTTCCCGGACAGGGATGAAAAACTGTTTTTT

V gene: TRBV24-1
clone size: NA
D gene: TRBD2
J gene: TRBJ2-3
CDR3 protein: CATSDSTTGLAGIDTQYF
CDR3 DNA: TGTGCCACCAGTGATTCTACTACGGGACTAGCTGGTATCGATACGCAGTATTTT

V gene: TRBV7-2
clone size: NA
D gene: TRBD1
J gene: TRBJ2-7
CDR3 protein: CASRETGTDPNEQYF
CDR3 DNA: TGTGCCAGCAGAGAAACCGGGACAGATCCTAACGAGCAGTACTTC

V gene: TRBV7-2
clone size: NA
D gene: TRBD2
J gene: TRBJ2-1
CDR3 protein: CASGLAGGGLNEQFF
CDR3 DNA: TGTGCCAGCGGATTAGCGGGAGGGGGGTTGAATGAGCAGTTCTTC

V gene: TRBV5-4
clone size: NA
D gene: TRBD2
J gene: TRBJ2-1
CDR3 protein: CASSYGLAGENEQFF
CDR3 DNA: TGTGCCAGCAGCTACGGACTAGCGGGAGAGAATGAGCAGTTCTTC

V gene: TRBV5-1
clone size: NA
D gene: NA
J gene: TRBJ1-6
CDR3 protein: CASSLGRGEANSPLHF
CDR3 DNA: TGCGCCAGCAGCTTGGGCAGGGGAGAGGCTAATTCACCCCTCCACTTT

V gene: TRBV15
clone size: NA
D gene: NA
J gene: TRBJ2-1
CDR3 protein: CATSTRRQVSYNEQFF
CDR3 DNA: TGTGCCACCAGCACCCGAAGACAGGTCTCCTACAATGAGCAGTTCTTC

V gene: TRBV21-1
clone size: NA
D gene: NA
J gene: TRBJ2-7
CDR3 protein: CASSKALAETPYEQYF
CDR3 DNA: TGTGCCAGCAGCAAAGCGCTAGCGGAAACCCCCTACGAGCAGTACTTC

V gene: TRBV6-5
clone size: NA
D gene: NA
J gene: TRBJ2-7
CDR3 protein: CASRTVNSYEQYF
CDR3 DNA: TGTGCCAGCAGGACAGTGAACTCCTACGAGCAGTACTTC

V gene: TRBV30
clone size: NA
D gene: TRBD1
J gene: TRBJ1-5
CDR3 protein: CAWSVQGRQPQHF
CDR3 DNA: TGTGCCTGGAGTGTACAGGGGAGACAGCCCCAGCATTTT

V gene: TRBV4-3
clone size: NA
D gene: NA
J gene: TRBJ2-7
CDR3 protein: CASSQGGSSYEQYF
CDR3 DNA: TGCGCCAGCAGCCAAGGAGGCTCTTCCTACGAGCAGTACTTC

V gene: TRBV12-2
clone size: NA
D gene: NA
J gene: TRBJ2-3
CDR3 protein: CASRPDRTWGTDTQYF
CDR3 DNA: TGTGCAAGTCGCCCCGACAGGACCTGGGGCACAGATACGCAGTATTTT

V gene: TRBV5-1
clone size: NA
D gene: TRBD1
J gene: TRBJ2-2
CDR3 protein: CASSSLGQGGHANTGELFF
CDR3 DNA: TGCGCCAGCAGCTCCCTAGGACAGGGGGGACACGCGAACACCGGGGAGCTGTTTTTT

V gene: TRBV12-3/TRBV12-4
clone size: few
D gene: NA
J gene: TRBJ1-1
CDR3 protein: CASSFRGTEAFF
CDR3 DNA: TGTGCCAGCAGTTTCAGGGGCACTGAAGCTTTCTTT

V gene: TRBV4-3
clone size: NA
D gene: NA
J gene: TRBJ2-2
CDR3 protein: CASSQGTVGELFF
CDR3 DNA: TGCGCCAGCAGCCAAGGGACAGTCGGGGAGCTGTTTTTT

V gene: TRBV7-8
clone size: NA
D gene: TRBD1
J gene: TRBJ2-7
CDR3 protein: CASSFDRDEQYF
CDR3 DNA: TGTGCCAGCAGCTTCGACAGGGACGAGCAGTACTTC

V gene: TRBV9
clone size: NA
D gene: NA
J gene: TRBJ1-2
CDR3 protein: CASSVGQDTNYGYTF
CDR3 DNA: TGTGCCAGCAGCGTAGGACAGGACACTAACTATGGCTACACCTTC

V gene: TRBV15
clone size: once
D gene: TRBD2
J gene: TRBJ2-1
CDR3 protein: CATSREAGVLYNEQFF
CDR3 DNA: TGTGCCACCAGCAGGGAAGCGGGAGTCCTCTACAATGAGCAGTTCTTC

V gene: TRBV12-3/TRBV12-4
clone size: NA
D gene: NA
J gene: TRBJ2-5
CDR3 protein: CASSQVPQETQYF
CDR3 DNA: TGTGCCAGCTCGCAGGTACCACAAGAGACCCAGTACTTC

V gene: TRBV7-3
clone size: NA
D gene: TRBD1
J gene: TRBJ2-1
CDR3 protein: CASSAGQGDNEQFF
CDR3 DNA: TGTGCCAGCAGCGCGGGACAGGGGGACAATGAGCAGTTCTTC

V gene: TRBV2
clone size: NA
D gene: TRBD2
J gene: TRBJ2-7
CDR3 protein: CASSAPGGTNYEQYF
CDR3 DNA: TGTGCCAGCAGTGCCCCAGGAGGGACTAACTACGAGCAGTACTTC

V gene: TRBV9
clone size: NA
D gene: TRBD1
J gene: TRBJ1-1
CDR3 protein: CASSVGTGGITEAFF
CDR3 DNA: TGTGCCAGCAGCGTCGGGACAGGGGGGATCACTGAAGCTTTCTTT

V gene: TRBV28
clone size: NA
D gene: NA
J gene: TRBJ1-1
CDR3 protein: CASSLTDLTNTEAFF
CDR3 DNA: TGTGCCAGCAGCCTGACAGATCTTACGAACACTGAAGCTTTCTTT

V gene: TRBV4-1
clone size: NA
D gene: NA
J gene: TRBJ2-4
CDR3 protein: CASSQEGRAIQYF
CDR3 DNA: TGCGCCAGCAGCCAAGAGGGCAGGGCCATTCAGTACTTC

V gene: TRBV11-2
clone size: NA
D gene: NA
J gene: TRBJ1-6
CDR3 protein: CASISGGAPGEPLHF
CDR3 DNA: TGTGCCAGCATCTCTGGGGGGGCGCCTGGGGAACCCCTCCACTTT

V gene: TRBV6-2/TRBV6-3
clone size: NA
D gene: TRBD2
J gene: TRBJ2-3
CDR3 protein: CASSYSLAGVRDTQYF
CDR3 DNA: TGTGCCAGCAGTTACTCGCTAGCGGGAGTACGAGATACGCAGTATTTT

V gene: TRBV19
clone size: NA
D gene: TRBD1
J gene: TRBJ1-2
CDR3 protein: CASSFGQGPYGYTF
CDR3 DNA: TGTGCCAGTAGTTTCGGACAGGGCCCCTATGGCTACACCTTC

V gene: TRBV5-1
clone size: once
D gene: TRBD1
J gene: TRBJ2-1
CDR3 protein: CASSFGTGTGNQFF
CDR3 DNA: TGCGCCAGCAGCTTTGGGACAGGAACAGGAAACCAGTTCTTC

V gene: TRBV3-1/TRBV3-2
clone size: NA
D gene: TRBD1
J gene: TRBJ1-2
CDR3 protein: CASSQDSPGQSFGGYTF
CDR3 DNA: TGTGCCAGCAGCCAAGATTCTCCGGGACAGTCGTTTGGTGGCTACACCTTC

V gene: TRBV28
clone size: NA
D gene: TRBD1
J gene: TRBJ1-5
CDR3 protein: CASSRQGGNQPQHF
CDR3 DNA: TGTGCCAGCAGCCGGCAGGGGGGCAATCAGCCCCAGCATTTT

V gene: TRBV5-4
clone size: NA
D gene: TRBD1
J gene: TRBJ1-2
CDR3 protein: CASSLDRDYGYTF
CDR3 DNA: TGTGCCAGCAGCCTGGACAGGGACTATGGCTACACCTTC

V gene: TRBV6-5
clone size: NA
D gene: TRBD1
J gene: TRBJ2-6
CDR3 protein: CASSSPGQGLVLTF
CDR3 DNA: TGTGCCAGCAGCTCTCCGGGACAGGGGCTCGTCCTGACTTTC

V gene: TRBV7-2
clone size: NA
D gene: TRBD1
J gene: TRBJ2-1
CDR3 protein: CASSLARQGNEQFF
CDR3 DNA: TGTGCCAGCAGCTTAGCCCGACAGGGCAATGAGCAGTTCTTC

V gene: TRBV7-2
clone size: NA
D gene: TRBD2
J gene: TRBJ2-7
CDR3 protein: CASSPSSGIAYEQYF
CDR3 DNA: TGTGCCAGCAGCCCTAGTAGCGGGATTGCCTACGAGCAGTACTTC

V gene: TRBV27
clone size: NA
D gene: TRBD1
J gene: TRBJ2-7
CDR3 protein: CASSGRGRYEQYF
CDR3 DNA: TGTGCCAGCAGTGGCAGGGGGCGGTACGAGCAGTACTTC

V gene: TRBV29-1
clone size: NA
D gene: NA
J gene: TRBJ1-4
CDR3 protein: CSVEDGGTNEKLFF
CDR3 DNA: TGCAGCGTTGAAGACGGCGGCACTAATGAAAAACTGTTTTTT

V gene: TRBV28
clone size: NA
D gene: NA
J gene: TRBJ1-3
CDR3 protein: CASSLFQGRAGNTIYF
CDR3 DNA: TGTGCCAGCAGTTTATTTCAGGGTCGGGCTGGAAACACCATATATTTT

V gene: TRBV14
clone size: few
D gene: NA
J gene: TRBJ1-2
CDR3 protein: CASSQDAGAYGYTF
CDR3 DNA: TGTGCCAGCAGCCAAGATGCAGGGGCATATGGCTACACCTTC

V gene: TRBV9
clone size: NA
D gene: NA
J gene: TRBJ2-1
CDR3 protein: CASSVGGRELPQRLTVGSEQFF
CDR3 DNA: TGTGCCAGCAGCGTAGGAGGGCGGGAACTCCCCCAGAGATTAACGGTGGGTAGTGAGCAGTTCTTC

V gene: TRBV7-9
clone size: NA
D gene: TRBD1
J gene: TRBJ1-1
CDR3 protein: CASSSKGAREAFF
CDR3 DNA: TGTGCCAGCAGCTCAAAGGGGGCGCGGGAAGCTTTCTTT

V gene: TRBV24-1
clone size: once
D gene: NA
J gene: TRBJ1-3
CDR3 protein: CATSYSDTIYF
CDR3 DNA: TGTGCCACCAGTTATTCGGACACCATATATTTT

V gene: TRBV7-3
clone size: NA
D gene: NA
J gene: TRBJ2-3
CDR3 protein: CASSLTSVTDTQYF
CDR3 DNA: TGTGCCAGCAGCTTAACATCTGTCACAGATACGCAGTATTTT

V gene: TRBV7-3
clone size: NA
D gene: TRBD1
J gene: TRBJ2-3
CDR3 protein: CASSLRTGGGTDTQYF
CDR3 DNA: TGTGCCAGCAGCCTCAGGACAGGGGGCGGCACAGATACGCAGTATTTT

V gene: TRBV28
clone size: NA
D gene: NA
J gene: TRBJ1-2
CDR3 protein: CASSLAPSYGYTF
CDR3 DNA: TGTGCCAGCAGTTTAGCGCCTAGCTATGGCTACACCTTC

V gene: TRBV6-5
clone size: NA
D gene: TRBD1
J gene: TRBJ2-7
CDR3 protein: CASRPGQSYEQYF
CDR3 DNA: TGTGCCAGCAGACCGGGACAGAGCTACGAGCAGTACTTC

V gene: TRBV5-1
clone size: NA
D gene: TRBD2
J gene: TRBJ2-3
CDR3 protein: CASSLWGGPSTDTQYF
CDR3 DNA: TGCGCCAGCAGCTTGTGGGGAGGGCCCAGCACAGATACGCAGTATTTT

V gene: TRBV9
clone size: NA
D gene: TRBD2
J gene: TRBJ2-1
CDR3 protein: CASSVEGTSEDEQFF
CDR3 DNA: TGTGCCAGCAGCGTAGAAGGGACTAGCGAGGATGAGCAGTTCTTC

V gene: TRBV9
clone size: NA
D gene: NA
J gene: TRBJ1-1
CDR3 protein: CASSVAETAEAFF
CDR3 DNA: TGTGCCAGCAGCGTAGCTGAGACAGCTGAAGCTTTCTTT